A selection of T cell receptor beta chains follows, all from one sample in a study of blood T cells in healthy people across ages. TCRdb called the 5' RACE reads again in MiXCR, with one record for every CDR3 protein. The sample lists hundreds of thousands of distinct CDR3 sequences, roughly 44% seen once, with roughly a fifth in the top ten. The source material was blood. These receptor sequences come from a man in his sixties in good health. Each CDR3 is given with its conserved first and last residue. A D gene is named only where the DNA matches it firmly. Size is omitted from some rows. Given values are once, few, many or a class for expanded clones.

D: NA
J: TRBJ1-6
size: NA
V: TRBV27
DNA: TGTGCCAGCAGTTTAATGGGGGCGGATAATTCACCCCTCCACTTT
CDR3: CASSLMGADNSPLHF

D: NA
J: TRBJ2-5
size: NA
V: TRBV20-1
DNA: TGCACTGCTAGCCCCACCTGGCTACAAGAGACCCAGTACTTC
CDR3: CTASPTWLQETQYF

D: NA
J: TRBJ2-3
size: NA
V: TRBV3-1
DNA: TGTGCCAGCAGCCAAGGTGATCATACGCAGTATTTT
CDR3: CASSQGDHTQYF

D: NA
J: TRBJ2-7
size: many
V: TRBV20-1
DNA: TGCAGTGCGGGACCCGGGGGAAGTGTGTACGAGCAGTACTTC
CDR3: CSAGPGGSVYEQYF

D: TRBD2
J: TRBJ2-6
size: NA
V: TRBV11-2
DNA: TGTGCCAGCAGTTCAGCGGGGGGGAGGACTGGGGCCAACGTCCTGACTTTC
CDR3: CASSSAGGRTGANVLTF

D: TRBD1
J: TRBJ2-7
size: NA
V: TRBV7-2
DNA: TGTGCCAGCAGTCAGGACAGGGTCAACGAGCAGTACTTC
CDR3: CASSQDRVNEQYF

D: TRBD1
J: TRBJ1-2
size: NA
V: TRBV7-8
DNA: TGTGCCAGCAGCCCAGGACAGGGGGACTCCTATGGCTACACCTTC
CDR3: CASSPGQGDSYGYTF

D: NA
J: TRBJ1-1
size: few
V: TRBV12-3/TRBV12-4
DNA: TGTGCCAGCAGTTTAGAGAACACTGAAGCTTTCTTT
CDR3: CASSLENTEAFF

D: NA
J: TRBJ1-5
size: NA
V: TRBV7-2
DNA: TGTGCCAGCAGCTTACAGGAAGCGGGCAATCAGCCCCAGCATTTT
CDR3: CASSLQEAGNQPQHF

D: TRBD1
J: TRBJ1-2
size: once
V: TRBV5-6
DNA: TGTGCCAGCAGAAACAGGGGTGACTATGGCTACACCTTC
CDR3: CASRNRGDYGYTF

D: NA
J: TRBJ1-6
size: NA
V: TRBV18
DNA: TGTGCCAGCTCACTCACCGCTGGCCGTAGCTCCTATAATTCACCCCTCCACTTT
CDR3: CASSLTAGRSSYNSPLHF

D: NA
J: TRBJ1-6
size: NA
V: TRBV5-5
DNA: TGTGCCAGCAGCCGGGCCGAGGGCAGGGCTGGCTCACCCCTCCACTTT
CDR3: CASSRAEGRAGSPLHF

D: NA
J: TRBJ2-7
size: few
V: TRBV11-2
DNA: TGTGCCAGCAGCTTAGGTTTGGATGACGAGCAGTACTTC
CDR3: CASSLGLDDEQYF

D: TRBD1
J: TRBJ1-2
size: NA
V: TRBV29-1
DNA: TGCAGCGTTGTCTTCACAGGGGGCTTTAGTGGCTACACCTTC
CDR3: CSVVFTGGFSGYTF

D: NA
J: TRBJ1-4
size: once
V: TRBV2
DNA: TGTGCCAGCAGTGAATCGCCGACAGGATCCAATGAAAAACTGTTTTTT
CDR3: CASSESPTGSNEKLFF

D: TRBD1
J: TRBJ1-5
size: few
V: TRBV5-1
DNA: TGCGCCAGCAGCGGGGGGACAGAACTAAATCAGCCCCAGCATTTT
CDR3: CASSGGTELNQPQHF

D: NA
J: TRBJ2-7
size: once
V: TRBV6-5
DNA: TGTGCCAGCAGCCACCCTAGATCCGGTGAGCAGTACTTC
CDR3: CASSHPRSGEQYF

D: NA
J: TRBJ2-7
size: NA
V: TRBV5-1
DNA: TGCGCCAGCAGCTTAGTACAGGGGGGGTTCTACGAGCAGTACTTC
CDR3: CASSLVQGGFYEQYF

D: TRBD1
J: TRBJ2-5
size: few
V: TRBV5-6
DNA: TGTGCCAGCAGCTTAAGACAGGGCCCACAAGAGACCCAGTACTTC
CDR3: CASSLRQGPQETQYF

D: TRBD1
J: TRBJ2-7
size: NA
V: TRBV18
DNA: TGTGCCAGCTCACCACTGGGTGTTGGGACAGGACCCTACGAGCAGTACTTC
CDR3: CASSPLGVGTGPYEQYF

D: TRBD1
J: TRBJ2-1
size: NA
V: TRBV5-1
DNA: TGCGCCAGCAGCCTAAAAACAGGGGTAGGGCAGTTCTTC
CDR3: CASSLKTGVGQFF

D: TRBD1
J: TRBJ2-7
size: many
V: TRBV4-3
DNA: TGCGCCAGCAGCCAAGACCCCGGGACAGACTACGAGCAGTACTTC
CDR3: CASSQDPGTDYEQYF

D: NA
J: TRBJ1-5
size: NA
V: TRBV6-2/TRBV6-3
DNA: TGTGCCAGCAGACCCGGGGGAGACTACAATCAGCCCCAGCATTTT
CDR3: CASRPGGDYNQPQHF

D: NA
J: TRBJ2-5
size: NA
V: TRBV20-1
DNA: TGCAGTGCCCTCCGAACGGCAGAAGAGACCCAGTACTTC
CDR3: CSALRTAEETQYF

D: NA
J: TRBJ1-2
size: NA
V: TRBV7-9
DNA: TGTGCCAGCAGCCCCTCCTCGGATAGATATGGCTACACCTTC
CDR3: CASSPSSDRYGYTF

D: NA
J: TRBJ2-5
size: few
V: TRBV5-1
DNA: TGCGCCAGCAGCTTGGGGTCGGTAGGCCAAGAGACCCAGTACTTC
CDR3: CASSLGSVGQETQYF

D: NA
J: TRBJ2-3
size: NA
V: TRBV7-9
DNA: TGTGCCAGCAGCCGAAATACCGGACTAAGCGGAAGCACAGATACGCAGTATTTT
CDR3: CASSRNTGLSGSTDTQYF

D: TRBD1
J: TRBJ1-1
size: NA
V: TRBV4-2
DNA: TGTGCCAGCAGCCAAGATAACATGGACAGGGGTGTTCTTGAAGCTTTCTTT
CDR3: CASSQDNMDRGVLEAFF

D: NA
J: TRBJ1-4
size: few
V: TRBV4-3
DNA: TGCGCCAGCAGCCAAGCCCGCGCAACTAATGAAAAACTGTTTTTT
CDR3: CASSQARATNEKLFF

D: NA
J: TRBJ2-5
size: NA
V: TRBV15
DNA: TGTGCCACCAGCACGGGGTCAGTGGGACGAGAGACCCAGTACTTC
CDR3: CATSTGSVGRETQYF

D: NA
J: TRBJ2-7
size: few
V: TRBV20-1
DNA: TGCAGTGCTAGGTTTAACAGGGACCTGGACGAGCAGTACTTC
CDR3: CSARFNRDLDEQYF

D: NA
J: TRBJ2-7
size: few
V: TRBV2
DNA: TGTGCCAGCAGTGAAGAGAGGGGACGCTACGAGCAGTACTTC
CDR3: CASSEERGRYEQYF

D: NA
J: TRBJ2-7
size: once
V: TRBV7-6
DNA: TGTGCCAGCAGCTTAGATACAGGGTTCGATCTCGAGCAGTACTTC
CDR3: CASSLDTGFDLEQYF

D: NA
J: TRBJ2-7
size: NA
V: TRBV5-1
DNA: TGCGCCAGCGTCCGGGACTCCAGCTCCTACGAGCGGTACTTC
CDR3: CASVRDSSSYERYF

D: TRBD1
J: TRBJ1-3
size: few
V: TRBV28
DNA: TGTGCCAGCAGTCTGACAGGGGGGGGTGGAAACACCATATATTTT
CDR3: CASSLTGGGGNTIYF

D: NA
J: TRBJ2-5
size: NA
V: TRBV7-2
DNA: TGTGCCAGCAGCCCCCGGTGGACGCAACAAGAGACCCAGTACTTC
CDR3: CASSPRWTQQETQYF

D: NA
J: TRBJ2-7
size: NA
V: TRBV13
DNA: TGTGCCAGCAGCCCCTCGAGGGCCTTGGATACCGAGCAGTACTTC
CDR3: CASSPSRALDTEQYF

D: NA
J: TRBJ1-1
size: NA
V: TRBV6-6
DNA: TGTACCAGCAGTTACTTAGGGACGAACACTGAAGCTTTCTTT
CDR3: CTSSYLGTNTEAFF

D: NA
J: TRBJ2-7
size: NA
V: TRBV5-1
DNA: TGCGCCAGCAGCGTGCAATCTACCTACGAGCAGTACTTC
CDR3: CASSVQSTYEQYF

D: NA
J: TRBJ2-1
size: once
V: TRBV19
DNA: TGTGCCAGTAGCCCCTCACACAGTTACAATGAGCAGTTCTTC
CDR3: CASSPSHSYNEQFF

D: NA
J: TRBJ2-5
size: NA
V: TRBV15
DNA: TGCGCCACCAGCAGAGCCGCTGGGGGGCCGGGGACCCAGTACTTC
CDR3: CATSRAAGGPGTQYF